This T cell receptor (beta chain) originates from a study of cytomegalovirus exposure and HLA in healthy donors. Across the whole study: A subsequent analysis reported that the roughly 120 validation repertoires were produced on the same platform that had also been used for the 600 to 700 first-cohort repertoires. General study findings and limits: High specificity and sensitivity for cytomegalovirus status were reported for the classifier.

The method was immunoSEQ multiplex PCR; TCRdb's version includes in-frame clones alone and lacks a portion of them. The repertoire holds 150,000 to 180,000 clones, with about 86% as singletons. The ends were cut back, 5 bases at V and 1 base at J, with 12 bases in the middle. Germline V lookup: CDR1 SGDLS, CDR2 YYNGEE. This CDR3 is built from 14 residues. Worth noting for this clone: Its antigen is unknown.

V and J are TRBV9 and TRBJ1-1; no reliable D call. Sample: PBMCs. The TCR originated in a human donor in good health. The CDR3 here is CASSRSGANTEAFF. CDR3 bases: TGTGCCAGCAGTCGGTCGGGAGCGAACACTGAAGCTTTCTTT.